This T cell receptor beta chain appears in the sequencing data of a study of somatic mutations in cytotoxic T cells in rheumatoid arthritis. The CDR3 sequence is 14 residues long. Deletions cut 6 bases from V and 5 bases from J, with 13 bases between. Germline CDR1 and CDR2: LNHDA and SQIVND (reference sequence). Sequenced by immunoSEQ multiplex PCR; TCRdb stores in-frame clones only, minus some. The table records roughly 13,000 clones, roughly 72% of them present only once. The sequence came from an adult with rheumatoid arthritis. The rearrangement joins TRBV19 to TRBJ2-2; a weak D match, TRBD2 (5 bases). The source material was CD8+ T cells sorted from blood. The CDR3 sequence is CASRPKTSTGELFF. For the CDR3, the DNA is TGTGCCAGTAGACCGAAAACTAGTACCGGGGAGCTGTTTTTT.